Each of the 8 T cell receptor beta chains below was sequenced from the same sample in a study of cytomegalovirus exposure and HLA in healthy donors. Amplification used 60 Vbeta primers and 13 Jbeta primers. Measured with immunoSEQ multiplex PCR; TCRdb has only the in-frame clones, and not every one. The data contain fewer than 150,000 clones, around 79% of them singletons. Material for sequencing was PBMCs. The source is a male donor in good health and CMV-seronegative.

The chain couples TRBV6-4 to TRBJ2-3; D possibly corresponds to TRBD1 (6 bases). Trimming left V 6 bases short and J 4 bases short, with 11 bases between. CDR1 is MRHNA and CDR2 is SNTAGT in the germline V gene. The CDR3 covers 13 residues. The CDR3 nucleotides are TGTGCCAGCAGGCAGGGGCTTGCAGATACGCAGTATTTT. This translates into CASRQGLADTQYF.

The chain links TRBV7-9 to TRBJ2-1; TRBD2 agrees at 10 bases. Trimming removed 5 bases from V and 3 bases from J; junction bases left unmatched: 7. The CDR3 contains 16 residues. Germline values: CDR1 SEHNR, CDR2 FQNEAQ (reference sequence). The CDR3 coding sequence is TGTGCCAGCAGCCCAAGCGGGAGGGCCCTCTACAATGAGCAGTTCTTC. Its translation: CASSPSGRALYNEQFF.

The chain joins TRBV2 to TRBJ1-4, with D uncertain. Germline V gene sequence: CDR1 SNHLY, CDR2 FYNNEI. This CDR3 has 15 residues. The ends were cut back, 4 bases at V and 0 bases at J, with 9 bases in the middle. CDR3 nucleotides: TGTGCCAGCAGTGCCGACTTCTCAACTAATGAAAAACTGTTTTTT. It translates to CASSADFSTNEKLFF.

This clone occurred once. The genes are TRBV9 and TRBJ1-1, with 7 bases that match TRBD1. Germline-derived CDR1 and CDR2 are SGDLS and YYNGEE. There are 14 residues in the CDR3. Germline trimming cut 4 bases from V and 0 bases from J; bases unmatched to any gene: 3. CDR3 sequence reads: CASSSTGMNTEAFF. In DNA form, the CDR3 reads TGTGCCAGCAGCTCGACAGGGATGAACACTGAAGCTTTCTTT. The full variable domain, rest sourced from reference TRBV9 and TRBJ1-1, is DSGVTQTPKHLITATGQRVTLRCSPRSGDLSVYWYQQSLDQGLQFLIQYYNGEERAKGNILERFSAQQFPDLHSELNLSSLELGDSALYFCASSSTGMNTEAFFGQGTRLTVV.

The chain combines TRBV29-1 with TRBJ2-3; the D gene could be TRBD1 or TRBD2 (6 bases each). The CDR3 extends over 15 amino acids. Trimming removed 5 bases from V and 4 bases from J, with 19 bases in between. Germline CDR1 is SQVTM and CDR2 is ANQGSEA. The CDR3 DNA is TGCAGCGTTAAAGGGGGGACAAGCACCCCAGATACGCAGTATTTT. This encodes CSVKGGTSTPDTQYF.

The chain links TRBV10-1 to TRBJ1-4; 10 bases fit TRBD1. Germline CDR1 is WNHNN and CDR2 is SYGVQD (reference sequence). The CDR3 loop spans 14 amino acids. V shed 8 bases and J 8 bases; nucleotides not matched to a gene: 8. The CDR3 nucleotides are TGCGCCAGCGGCAAGACAGGGGGCAGAGAAAAACTGTTTTTT. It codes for CASGKTGGREKLFF.

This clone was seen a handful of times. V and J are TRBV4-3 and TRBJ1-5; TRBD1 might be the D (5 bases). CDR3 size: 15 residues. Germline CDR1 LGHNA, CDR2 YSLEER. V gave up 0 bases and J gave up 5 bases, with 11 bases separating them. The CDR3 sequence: CASSQDPREDQPQHF. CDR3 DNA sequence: TGCGCCAGCAGCCAAGACCCCAGGGAGGATCAGCCCCAGCATTTT.

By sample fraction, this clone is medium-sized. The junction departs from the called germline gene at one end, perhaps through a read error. This CDR3 is CASSRSQGLNTEAFF. Written as DNA, the CDR3 is TGTGCCAGCAGCCGATCTCAGGGGTTGAATACTGAAGCTTTCTTT. The chain employs TRBV5-4 and TRBJ1-1; perhaps TRBD1 as D (6 bases). Germline CDR1 reads SGHNT; CDR2 reads YYREEE (reference sequence). The CDR3 spans 15 residues.